Included here is one T cell receptor beta chain sequence, with context. The CDR3 consists of 14 residues. V trimming: 9 bases; J trimming: 4 bases; junction bases outside the gene matches: 6. Germline CDR1 is SGHAT and CDR2 is FQNNGV. These data originate in a study of control samples from healthy donors and cancer patients. The method was immunoSEQ multiplex PCR; TCRdb's version includes in-frame clones alone and lacks a portion of them. The table records just over 150,000 clones, around 90% of them present only once. Material: blood. The gene calls are TRBV11-2 and TRBJ1-2, with TRBD1 matching over 12 bases. This TCR was recovered from a man under 40 in good health. CDR3 nucleotide sequence: TGTGCCAGTACCGGGACAGGGGGCATCTATGGCTACACCTTC. This encodes CASTGTGGIYGYTF.